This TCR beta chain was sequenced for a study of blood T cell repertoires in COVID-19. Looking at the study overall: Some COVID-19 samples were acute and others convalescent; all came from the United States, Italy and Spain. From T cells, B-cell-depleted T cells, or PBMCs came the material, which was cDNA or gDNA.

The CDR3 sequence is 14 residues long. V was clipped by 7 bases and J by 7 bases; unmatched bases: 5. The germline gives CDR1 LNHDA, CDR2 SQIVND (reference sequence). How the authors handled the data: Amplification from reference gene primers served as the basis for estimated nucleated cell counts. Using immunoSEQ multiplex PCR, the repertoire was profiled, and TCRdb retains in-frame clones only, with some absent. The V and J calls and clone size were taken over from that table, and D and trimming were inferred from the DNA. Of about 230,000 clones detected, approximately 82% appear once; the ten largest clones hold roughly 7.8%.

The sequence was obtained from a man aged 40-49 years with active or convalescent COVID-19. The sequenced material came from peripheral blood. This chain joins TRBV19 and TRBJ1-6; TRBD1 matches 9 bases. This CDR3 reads CASKGDRANSPLHF. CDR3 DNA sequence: TGTGCCAGTAAGGGGGACAGGGCAAATTCACCCCTCCACTTT. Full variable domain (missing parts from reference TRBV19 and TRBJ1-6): DGGITQSPKYLFRKEGQNVTLSCEQNLNHDAMYWYRQDPGQGLRLIYYSQIVNDFQKGDIAEGYSVSREKKESFPLTVTSAQKNPTAFYLCASKGDRANSPLHFGNGTRLTVT.